The present entry profiles one TCR beta chain with its context. What it binds is not known. These data belong to a study of cytomegalovirus exposure and HLA in healthy donors. Study-wide results and limits: A missense DCLRE1C variant was associated with V- and J-gene trimming of TCR beta chains in a later analysis, and an independent cohort replicated the association. The productive fraction for most TCR beta V segments was about 87% or about 30% in an earlier analysis.

Vbeta (60) and Jbeta (13) primers were used in the PCR. This table comes from immunoSEQ multiplex PCR, and its TCRdb copy is limited to in-frame clones, with some not included. The data contain more than 85,000 clones, over 65% of them singletons. The CDR3 is 18 residues long. V gave up 0 bases and J gave up 2 bases; unmatched junction bases: 12. Germline V gene lookup returns CDR1 LGHNA and CDR2 YSLEER. The TCR originated in a middle-aged man in good health and CMV-seronegative. The chain is built from TRBV4-3 and TRBJ2-7; 8 nucleotides agree with TRBD2. The sequencing sample was made of PBMCs. The chain's CDR3 is CASSQEGPHWRGAYEQYF. CDR3 DNA sequence: TGCGCCAGCAGCCAAGAGGGCCCTCACTGGCGGGGGGCCTACGAGCAGTACTTC.